These 21 T cell receptor beta chains were all obtained from the same sample, sequenced in a study of control samples from healthy donors and cancer patients. TCRdb's copy holds only in-frame clones and misses some; the assay was immunoSEQ multiplex PCR. The data show 150,000 to 200,000 clones, with 80% to 90% seen just once and around 12% held by the top ten. Sequencing used blood. These receptors were taken from a man aged 25-45 years in good health.

V is TRBV5-6 and J is TRBJ2-1, with 9 bases that match TRBD1. With V trimmed by 10 bases and J by 9 bases, 17 bases remained unmatched. Germline CDR1 SGHDT, CDR2 YYEEEE. The CDR3 extends over 15 amino acids. CDR3 protein: CAVNQWGQGNIEQFF. The CDR3 DNA is TGTGCCGTTAACCAGTGGGGACAGGGTAACATTGAGCAGTTCTTC.

This sequence joins TRBV6-5 and TRBJ2-1; the match to TRBD1 covers 7 bases. V dropped 0 bases and J dropped 7; count of bases not matched to a gene: 3. Germline-derived CDR1 and CDR2 are MNHEY and SVGAGI. This CDR3 spans 14 amino acids. CDR3 sequence: CASSYSDRKNEQFF. CDR3 bases: TGTGCCAGCAGTTACTCGGACAGGAAGAATGAGCAGTTCTTC.

The rearrangement joins TRBV6-6 to TRBJ1-1, with D perhaps TRBD1 (6 bases). From germline, CDR1 is MNHNY and CDR2 SVGAGI (reference sequence). Deletions cut 2 bases from V and 4 bases from J, with 11 bases between. This CDR3 spans 14 amino acids. Here the CDR3 DNA reads TGTGCCAGCAGTTACGCCAGGGGTGGCACTGAAGCTTTCTTT. This gives the protein CASSYARGGTEAFF.

The chain combines TRBV27 with TRBJ1-6; D is possibly TRBD1 (5 bases). Germline CDR1 MNHEY, CDR2 SMNVEV (reference sequence). Trimming removed 4 bases from V and 7 bases from J, with 14 bases in between. The CDR3 contains 15 residues. In nucleotides, the CDR3 is TGTGCCAGCAGTTGGGACCGACTGAACAATTCACCCCTCCACTTT. It encodes CASSWDRLNNSPLHF.

J is TRBJ2-2 and V is TRBV5-1, with 8 bases identical to TRBD2. CDR1 and CDR2 (germline): SGHRS, YFSETQ. The CDR3 is 15 amino acids. V trimming: 5 bases; J trimming: 1 base; junction bases outside the gene matches: 4. CDR3 sequence reads: CASRTSGGNTGELFF. The DNA of the CDR3 is TGCGCCAGCAGGACCAGCGGGGGGAACACCGGGGAGCTGTTTTTT.

This sequence joins TRBV19 and TRBJ1-4, with 9 bases matching TRBD1. The J call is uncertain, as TRBJ2-2 better fits the DNA end. The length of the CDR3 is 16 residues. The germline V gene has CDR1 LNHDA and CDR2 SQIVND (reference sequence). The CDR3 region is CASSVTSTGQGRELFF. In DNA form, the CDR3 reads TGTGCCAGTAGTGTTACGTCAACGGGACAGGGAAGGGAGCTGTTTTTT.

CDR3 amino acids: CASYHGRPWRTDTQYF. As DNA, the CDR3 is TGTGCCAGTTACCATGGACGTCCGTGGCGCACAGATACGCAGTATTTT. This chain links TRBV7-8 with TRBJ2-3; the D is unclear. Trimming took off 9 bases at V and 1 base at J, with 20 bases between the two ends. The CDR3 is 16 amino acids. CDR1 is SGHVS, CDR2 FQNEAQ, per germline.

The sample holds a few counts of this clone. This chain connects TRBV4-1 to TRBJ1-6; D gene unclear. The germline gives CDR1 MGHRA, CDR2 YSYEKL. There are 15 residues in the CDR3. Deletions cut 1 base from V and 0 bases from J, with 4 bases between. CDR3: CASSQGSSYNSPLHF. The CDR3 DNA follows: TGCGCCAGCAGCCAAGGCAGCTCCTATAATTCACCCCTCCACTTT.

The chain carries TRBV28 and TRBJ2-7; D ambiguous. Trimming shortened V by 4 bases and J by 3 bases, and 7 bases separated the two germline ends. This CDR3 is built from 12 residues. Looked up from germline, CDR1 is MDHEN and CDR2 is SYDVKM. As DNA, the CDR3 is TGTGCCAGCAGTTCCGAGGTCTACGAGCAGTACTTC. This gives the protein CASSSEVYEQYF.

The genes are TRBV30 and TRBJ2-7; D not resolved. From germline, CDR1 is GTSNPN and CDR2 SVGIG (reference sequence). The CDR3 is made up of 12 amino acids. V was trimmed by 0 bases and J by 2 bases, leaving 5 bases between them. CDR3 residues: CAWSVETYEQYF. DNA for the CDR3: TGTGCCTGGAGTGTAGAAACCTACGAGCAGTACTTC.

The V gene is TRBV15, the J gene TRBJ2-7; 10 positions agree with TRBD1. Germline-derived CDR1 and CDR2 are LNHNV and YYDKDF (reference sequence). CDR3 length: 14 residues. The trim removed 0 bases at V and 4 bases at J, leaving 0 bases unmatched. This CDR3 is CATSREGQGYEQYF. CDR3 bases: TGTGCCACCAGCAGAGAGGGACAGGGGTACGAGCAGTACTTC. Looking up the rest from reference TRBV15 and TRBJ2-7 gives the full variable domain: DAMVIQNPRYQVTQFGKPVTLSCSQTLNHNVMYWYQQKSSQAPKLLFHYYDKDFNNEADTPDNFQSRRPNTSFCFLDIRSPGLGDTAMYLCATSREGQGYEQYFGPGTRLTVT.

This clone was observed a handful of times. V and J are TRBV7-3 and TRBJ1-1; D remains ambiguous. The CDR3 loop spans 13 amino acids. V was pared by 2 bases and J by 6 bases, with 10 bases between. Germline-derived CDR1 and CDR2 are SGHTA and FQGTGA. CDR3 loop: CASSLEGEAEAFF. CDR3 in DNA: TGTGCCAGCAGCTTAGAAGGTGAGGCTGAAGCTTTCTTT.

V is TRBV24-1 and J is TRBJ2-5; TRBD2 is a possible D gene (6 bases). Deletions cut 3 bases from V and 1 base from J, with 8 bases between. Germline V gene lookup returns CDR1 KGHDR and CDR2 SFDVKD. There are 14 residues in the CDR3. CDR3 loop: CATSDRGFQETQYF. The CDR3 region has the DNA TGTGCCACCAGTGATCGGGGGTTCCAAGAGACCCAGTACTTC.

V is TRBV5-8 and J is TRBJ1-2; 7 bases map to TRBD1. With V trimmed by 2 bases and J by 1 base, 2 bases remained unmatched. The CDR3 runs 14 residues. The germline gives CDR1 SGHTS, CDR2 YDEGEE. This CDR3 is CASSFWDSNYGYTF. CDR3 nucleotide sequence: TGTGCCAGCAGCTTCTGGGACAGTAACTATGGCTACACCTTC.

This sequence joins TRBV7-9 and TRBJ1-5; 9 bases align to TRBD1. The CDR3 has 13 residues. V was pared by 5 bases and J by 5 bases, with 1 base of the junction left unmatched. Per the germline V gene, CDR1 is SEHNR and CDR2 is FQNEAQ (reference sequence). CDR3 amino acids: CASSRDRDQPQHF. The DNA for the CDR3 is TGTGCCAGCAGCCGGGACAGGGATCAGCCCCAGCATTTT.

This rearrangement joins TRBV14 to TRBJ2-5; D is undetermined. This CDR3 contains 13 residues. Germline values: CDR1 SGHDN, CDR2 FVKESK. Trimming left V 5 bases short and J 5 bases short, with 12 bases between. The CDR3 protein is CASSLVFGETQYF. The DNA of the CDR3 is TGTGCCAGCAGCTTAGTGTTCGGGGAGACCCAGTACTTC.

V and J are TRBV19 and TRBJ2-2; D unclear. CDR1 LNHDA and CDR2 SQIVND come from the germline V gene (reference sequence). V was pared by 5 bases and J by 6 bases, with 7 bases between. CDR3 length equals 12 residues. The CDR3: CASSRTPGELFF. CDR3 DNA: TGTGCCAGTAGTCGTACCCCCGGGGAGCTGTTTTTT.

CDR3 nucleotide sequence: TGTGCCAGCTCTCCGGACACAGCTCTTGCTTTCTTT. Translated: CASSPDTALAFF. This chain uses TRBV18 with TRBJ1-1, with D possibly TRBD1 on 5 matching bases. Trimming removed 6 bases from V and 11 bases from J, with 16 bases in between. The CDR3 sequence is 12 residues long. Germline V gene lookup returns CDR1 KGHSH and CDR2 LQKENI.

The chain uses TRBV2 and TRBJ1-5; a possible D gene is TRBD1 (5 bases). Germline V gene data show CDR1 as SNHLY and CDR2 as FYNNEI. The CDR3 is 14 amino acids. Trimming shortened V by 7 bases and J by 0 bases, and 10 bases separated the two germline ends. The CDR3 coding sequence is TGTGCCAGCACGGGGGTCTATAGCAATCAGCCCCAGCATTTT. Its protein product is CASTGVYSNQPQHF.

This chain joins TRBV4-1 and TRBJ1-6; D not resolved. Germline values: CDR1 MGHRA, CDR2 YSYEKL. This CDR3 has 16 amino acids. V lost 1 base to trimming and J lost 6 bases, with 13 bases between them. CDR3 sequence (DNA): TGCGCCAGCAGCCAAGGTTGGGTGGGTGGTAATTCACCCCTCCACTTT. It codes for CASSQGWVGGNSPLHF.

The genes are TRBV4-1 and TRBJ2-7; tentatively, D is TRBD1 (5 bases). Germline V CDR1 and CDR2: MGHRA, YSYEKL. The V and J ends lost 0 bases and 2 bases respectively, with 11 bases between them. The CDR3 length is 15 residues. The CDR3 here is CASSQDPRVTYEQYF. CDR3 bases: TGCGCCAGCAGCCAAGATCCCAGGGTCACCTACGAGCAGTACTTC.